The clone carrying this T cell receptor beta chain was counted only a few times. Its antigen is currently unknown. The data derive from a study of blood T cells in healthy people across ages. Study conclusions and caveats: For the donors, CMV status was unknown and possibly confounded expanded clonotype changes.

Alongside a J-beta primer mix, a sample-barcoded 5' primer served in a second PCR lasting roughly 6 to 11 cycles. In TCRdb, the 5' RACE reads were re-called with MiXCR into one record per CDR3 protein. Of around 1,900,000 distinct CDR3 sequences in the sample, more than 35% were seen once. V was cut by 6 bases and J by 0 bases, with 10 bases left in between. Looked up from germline, CDR1 is SGHRS and CDR2 is YFSETQ. The CDR3 is 14 residues long. Sample: blood. The rearrangement links TRBV5-1 to TRBJ2-1, with a tentative D call TRBD2 (6 bases). The clonotype originates from a human donor in good health. The CDR3 nucleotides read TGCGCCAGCACGCGGGGCGACTCCTACAATGAGCAGTTCTTC. This gives the protein CASTRGDSYNEQFF. Based on the CDR3 plus reference TRBV5-1 and TRBJ2-1, the full variable domain is KAGVTQTPRYLIKTRGQQVTLSCSPISGHRSVSWYQQTPGQGLQFLFEYFSETQRNKGNFPGRFSGRQFSNSRSEMNVSTLELGDSALYLCASTRGDSYNEQFFGPGTRLTVL.